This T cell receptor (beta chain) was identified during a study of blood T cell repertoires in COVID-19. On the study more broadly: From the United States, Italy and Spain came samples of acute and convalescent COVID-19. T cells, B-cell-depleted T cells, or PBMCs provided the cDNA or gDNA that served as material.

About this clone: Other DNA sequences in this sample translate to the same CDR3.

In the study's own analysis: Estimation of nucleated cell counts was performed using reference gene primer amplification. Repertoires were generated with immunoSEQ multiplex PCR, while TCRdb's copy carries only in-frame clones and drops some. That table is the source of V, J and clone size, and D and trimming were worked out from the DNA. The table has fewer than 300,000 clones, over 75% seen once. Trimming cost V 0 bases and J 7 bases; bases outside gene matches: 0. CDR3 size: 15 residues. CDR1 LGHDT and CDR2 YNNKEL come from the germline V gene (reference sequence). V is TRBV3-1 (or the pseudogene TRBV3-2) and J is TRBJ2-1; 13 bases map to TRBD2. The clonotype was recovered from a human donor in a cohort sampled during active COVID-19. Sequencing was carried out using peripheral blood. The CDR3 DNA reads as TGTGCCAGCAGCCAAGAACTAGCGGGAGGGAATGAGCAGTTCTTC. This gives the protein CASSQELAGGNEQFF.